The next 24 T cell receptor beta chains were all read from a single sample in a study of cytomegalovirus exposure and HLA in healthy donors. The PCR ran on 60 Vbeta and 13 Jbeta primers. The data were produced by immunoSEQ multiplex PCR, yet TCRdb's version contains in-frame clones alone and is incomplete. The data hold fewer than 200,000 clones, with over 65% observed a single time. Sample: PBMCs. These receptors were collected from a female donor in good health and CMV-seronegative.

This clone was observed a single time. The V gene is TRBV30, the J gene TRBJ1-4; D gene uncertain. V shed 0 bases and J shed 7 bases, with 15 bases lying between them. In germline, CDR1 is GTSNPN, CDR2 SVGIG (reference sequence). The CDR3 is 15 amino acids. CDR3 amino acids: CAWSVRRPRGEKLFF. The CDR3, as DNA: TGTGCCTGGAGTGTCAGACGACCTCGGGGTGAAAAACTGTTTTTT.

This clone was detected only a few times. J is TRBJ1-1 and V is TRBV9, with D maybe TRBD1 (5 bases). There are 13 residues in the CDR3. V dropped 2 bases and J dropped 3 bases, with 8 bases sitting between them. Looked up from germline, CDR1 is SGDLS and CDR2 is YYNGEE. CDR3 bases: TGTGCCAGCAGCGTGGGCAGGGACACTGAAGCTTTCTTT. Translation gives CASSVGRDTEAFF.

V and J are TRBV30 and TRBJ2-5, with TRBD2 as a possible D gene (7 bases). Between the trimmed V and J ends, which lost 8 bases and 4 bases, there was a span of 20 bases. The germline V gene has CDR1 GTSNPN and CDR2 SVGIG (reference sequence). The CDR3 is made up of 14 amino acids. CDR3 protein: CAREGGAGRETQYF. In DNA form, the CDR3 reads TGTGCCCGAGAGGGGGGGGCCGGGCGAGAGACCCAGTACTTC.

This chain uses TRBV5-1 with TRBJ2-1; D not resolved. Germline V gene lookup returns CDR1 SGHRS and CDR2 YFSETQ. V shed 1 base and J shed 0 bases, with 11 bases lying between them. The CDR3 sequence is 16 residues long. Here the CDR3 reads CASSLRDSSSYNEQFF. In DNA, the CDR3 is TGCGCCAGCAGCTTGCGAGACTCCAGCTCCTACAATGAGCAGTTCTTC.

This clone was seen only once. V usage is TRBV5-4 and J usage is TRBJ2-1; D may be TRBD1 (6 bases). This CDR3 has 15 residues. The ends were cut back, 0 bases at V and 0 bases at J, with 7 bases in the middle. Germline V gene lookup returns CDR1 SGHNT and CDR2 YYREEE (reference sequence). The CDR3 DNA reads TGTGCCAGCAGCTTGGGGGGGCCCTCCTACAATGAGCAGTTCTTC. Translating it yields CASSLGGPSYNEQFF.

This chain joins TRBV9 and TRBJ2-3; 16 bases agree with TRBD2. Unmatched junction bases numbered 10, after V lost 4 bases and J lost 2 bases. This CDR3 has 19 amino acids. CDR1 is SGDLS, CDR2 YYNGEE, per germline. The chain's CDR3 is CASSPLLGTSGGVTDTQYF. In DNA form, the CDR3 reads TGTGCCAGCAGCCCACTCTTGGGGACTAGCGGGGGGGTCACAGATACGCAGTATTTT.

This clone was seen more than once but under ten times. The chain employs TRBV13 and TRBJ1-2; D is undetermined. V was shortened by 2 bases and J by 2 bases, with 6 bases between the two germline ends. Germline V gives CDR1 PRHDT, CDR2 FYEKMQ (reference sequence). The CDR3 is 13 residues long. Written as DNA, the CDR3 is TGTGCCAGCAGCTTATGGCCCAACTATGGCTACACCTTC. Translating it yields CASSLWPNYGYTF.

This clone was seen more than once but under ten times. The rearrangement links TRBV7-8 to TRBJ2-5; 7 nucleotides agree with TRBD1. The CDR3 has 14 residues. J gave up 5 bases and V 5 bases, and 8 bases lay outside the gene matches. The V gene's germline CDR1 is SGHVS and CDR2 FQNEAQ. This chain's CDR3 is CASSMGQRVETQYF. CDR3 DNA: TGTGCCAGCAGCATGGGACAGAGGGTTGAGACCCAGTACTTC.

On this clone itself: One junction end does not reproduce the germline sequence, and a read error may be involved. V is TRBV7-2 and J is TRBJ2-4, with D perhaps TRBD2 (5 bases). The CDR3 has 15 residues. Germline values: CDR1 SGHTA, CDR2 FQGNSA. In DNA form, the CDR3 reads TGTGCCAGCAGCTTACTTGGAGCGGCCAAAAACAGTCAGTACTTC. Translated, it gives CASSLLGAAKNSQYF.

This chain joins TRBV7-7 and TRBJ2-1, with D possibly TRBD2 on 6 matching bases. The germline gives CDR1 SSHAT, CDR2 FNYEAQ (reference sequence). CDR3 length equals 16 residues. Trimming took off 1 base at V and 4 bases at J, with 14 bases between the two ends. In DNA form, the CDR3 reads TGTGCCAGCAGCTTAGGGGGTCGGGACTCGTACAATGAGCAGTTCTTC. Its protein product is CASSLGGRDSYNEQFF.

This chain uses TRBV6-1 with TRBJ1-3, with D perhaps matching TRBD1 (5 bases). Per the germline V gene, CDR1 is MNHNS and CDR2 is SASEGT. V shed 2 bases and J shed 0 bases, with 11 bases lying between them. This CDR3 has 16 residues. This CDR3 is CASSEWGGNSGNTIYF. The CDR3 region has the DNA TGTGCCAGCAGTGAATGGGGGGGGAACTCTGGAAACACCATATATTTT.

Of note for this clone: The junction differs from germline at one of its ends, possibly a read error. V is TRBV7-9 and J is TRBJ2-3; TRBD2 agrees at 7 bases. The CDR3 runs to 16 residues. Looked up from germline, CDR1 is SEHNR and CDR2 is FQNEAQ (reference sequence). The CDR3 reads CSSSLPPGGGTDTQYF. For the CDR3, the DNA is TGTTCCAGCAGCCTACCTCCGGGGGGAGGGACAGATACGCAGTATTTT.

This rearrangement joins TRBV28 to TRBJ2-3, with TRBD2 matching over 10 bases. V trimming: 6 bases; J trimming: 5 bases; junction bases outside the gene matches: 8. Per germline, CDR1 MDHEN and CDR2 SYDVKM. The CDR3 totals 15 residues. The CDR3 sequence: CASSRSGRAEDTQYF. For the CDR3, the DNA is TGTGCCAGCAGCCGGAGCGGGAGGGCCGAAGATACGCAGTATTTT. The full variable domain, rest sourced from reference TRBV28 and TRBJ2-3, is DVKVTQSSRYLVKRTGEKVFLECVQDMDHENMFWYRQDPGLGLRLIYFSYDVKMKEKGDIPEGYSVSREKKERFSLILESASTNQTSMYLCASSRSGRAEDTQYFGPGTRLTVL.

This rearrangement joins TRBV18 to TRBJ2-1, with 8 bases fitting TRBD1. The CDR3 spans 12 residues. Trimming cost V 5 bases and J 7 bases; bases outside gene matches: 1. Germline CDR1 is KGHSH and CDR2 is LQKENI. CDR3 nucleotide sequence: TGTGCCAGCTCAAGGGACAGGAATGAGCAGTTCTTC. It specifies CASSRDRNEQFF.

The chain couples TRBV6-5 to TRBJ1-2; D unclear. CDR3 size: 13 residues. V lost 0 bases to trimming and J lost 8 bases, with 10 bases between them. In germline, CDR1 is MNHEY, CDR2 SVGAGI. Here the CDR3 DNA reads TGTGCCAGCAGTTACTCGTGGAGGGTAGGCTACACCTTC. It codes for CASSYSWRVGYTF.

The genes are TRBV28 and TRBJ2-7, with a tentative D call TRBD1 (7 bases). This CDR3 is built from 16 residues. V was clipped by 4 bases and J by 3 bases, with 19 bases between them. The germline CDR1 and CDR2 sequences are MDHEN and SYDVKM. In nucleotides, the CDR3 is TGTGCCAGCAGTTCTCCATTGAGACAGGGACTCTACGAGCAGTACTTC. Protein product: CASSSPLRQGLYEQYF.

This rearrangement joins TRBV5-4 to TRBJ2-7; the match to TRBD1 covers 8 bases. The CDR3 has 15 amino acids. With 3 bases clipped from V and 1 base from J, the junction kept 6 bases outside the gene matches. Germline lookup yields CDR1 SGHNT and CDR2 YYREEE (reference sequence). CDR3 in DNA: TGTGCCAGCAGCTCGGACAGGGCAAGATCCTACGAGCAGTACTTC. Translating gives CASSSDRARSYEQYF.

The chain has TRBV9 and TRBJ1-2; D is unclear. Germline assignment: CDR1 SGDLS and CDR2 YYNGEE. The CDR3 runs to 11 residues. Trimming took off 3 bases at V and 7 bases at J, with 7 bases between the two ends. The CDR3 coding sequence is TGTGCCAGCAGCGATAGAGGTGGCTACACCTTC. Its translation: CASSDRGGYTF.

The chain couples TRBV19 to TRBJ1-2; D not resolved. Germline V gene sequence: CDR1 LNHDA, CDR2 SQIVND (reference sequence). V dropped 4 bases and J dropped 2 bases, with 11 bases sitting between them. This CDR3 is built from 14 residues. The CDR3: CASSTMTSNYGYTF. The CDR3 nucleotides are TGTGCCAGTAGTACTATGACTTCGAACTATGGCTACACCTTC.

The chain carries TRBV4-2 and TRBJ2-1; TRBD2 matches 11 bases. Germline V CDR1 and CDR2: LGHNA, YNFKEQ. The CDR3 consists of 20 residues. The ends lost 1 base at V and 2 bases at J; junction bases unmatched: 13. CDR3 sequence (DNA): TGTGCCAGCAGCCAAGTGGCTGGGACTAGCGGTATCGGGACCTACAATGAGCAGTTCTTC. Residues: CASSQVAGTSGIGTYNEQFF.

The V call is TRBV27, the J call TRBJ1-5; D is undetermined. The CDR3 extends over 13 amino acids. Per germline, CDR1 MNHEY and CDR2 SMNVEV (reference sequence). Trimming cost V 10 bases and J 9 bases, with 19 bases left between them. The CDR3 DNA follows: TGTGCCACTGCGGCGGGTGGAGGGATGCCCCAGCATTTT. Its translation: CATAAGGGMPQHF.

V gene TRBV29-1 combines with J gene TRBJ1-1; 7 nucleotides agree with TRBD1. CDR1 and CDR2 from the germline V gene are SQVTM and ANQGSEA. The CDR3 loop spans 14 amino acids. Losses at the gene ends were 1 base for V and 0 bases for J; bases not matched to a gene: 2. CDR3 region: CSVEGTGMNTEAFF. In DNA, the CDR3 is TGCAGCGTTGAAGGGACAGGAATGAACACTGAAGCTTTCTTT.

The rearrangement links TRBV30 to TRBJ2-2, with 16 bases fitting TRBD2. Germline V CDR1 and CDR2: GTSNPN, SVGIG (reference sequence). The CDR3 sequence is 19 residues long. V gave up 0 bases and J gave up 6 bases; unmatched junction bases: 10. The CDR3 loop reads CAWSVRRGTSGRASGELFF. The CDR3 DNA reads TGTGCCTGGAGTGTAAGAAGGGGGACTAGCGGGAGGGCCTCCGGGGAGCTGTTTTTT.

The chain links TRBV28 to TRBJ2-7; 8 nucleotides align to TRBD2. The CDR3 covers 15 residues. CDR1 is MDHEN, CDR2 SYDVKM, per germline. J lost 0 bases, V lost 5 bases, and 6 bases had no gene match. CDR3 DNA sequence: TGTGCCAGCAGTCTTACTAGCGGATCCTCCTACGAGCAGTACTTC. Its translation is CASSLTSGSSYEQYF. The entire variable domain, with the rest obtained from reference TRBV28 and TRBJ2-7, is as follows: DVKVTQSSRYLVKRTGEKVFLECVQDMDHENMFWYRQDPGLGLRLIYFSYDVKMKEKGDIPEGYSVSREKKERFSLILESASTNQTSMYLCASSLTSGSSYEQYFGPGTRLTVT.